This TCR beta chain was found in a study of cytomegalovirus exposure and HLA in healthy donors (dated by TCRdb to about 2017). Study-wide context: An earlier analysis of approximately 550 of the donors reported 250 to 300 Gb of sequence data and roughly 100 million unique TCR beta sequences from some 180 million T cells. Approximately 300 gigabases of sequencing data and tens of millions of unique TCR sequences were included in an early release covering about 700 HLA-typed donors. Of the roughly 420 genotyped donors, 65% to 90% were placed in the genetic ancestry cluster associated with self-reported Caucasian donors. The study was designed to test whether signatures of past pathogen exposure could be identified by cataloging public T cell receptors. The T cell repertoires of some 700 subjects were profiled by immunosequencing and related to cytomegalovirus serostatus. Along with the approximately 670-subject first cohort, a separate validation cohort of roughly 110 different subjects was used. High-throughput TCR immunosequencing, statistical association of individual TCRs with disease status, and machine learning were combined to predict cytomegalovirus infection status. A later analysis re-analyzed previously published TCR beta repertoires from 666 donors and added high-resolution HLA genotyping to study TCR occurrence patterns. Rather than using new phenotypic data, the later analysis identified candidate immune exposures from TCR beta sequences and from how often those sequences occurred across donors. In an earlier analysis of roughly 540 of the donors, high-throughput TCR beta sequencing was used to judge whether each TCR beta V gene segment behaved as functional or pseudogenic. Alongside the repertoire data, information on donor age, sex, ethnicity and CMV serostatus was compiled. Genome-wide SNP genotypes for about three fifths of the roughly 700 donors were used in a later genetic analysis, which treated that subset as a discovery cohort. Every discovery cohort repertoire had been produced on one sequencing platform. HLA typing included class I and class II loci at four-digit resolution. Typing coverage differed by locus: A, B, C, DRB1 and DQB1 were typed in about 629-640 donors, DQA1 in about 560, DPA1 in 600 to 610, and DPB1 in roughly 450. A handful of DR-DQ haplotypes were handled as single units for association and clustering because linkage in the cohort was strong. On average, over 200,000 unique TCR beta nucleotide sequences were sequenced per donor among some 420 genotyped donors of the cohort, with roughly 19% of those sequences being non-productive.

On this clone itself: This receptor's antigen is unknown. No much larger clone is present one base from it, and per-base qualities are unavailable.

Summary of the overall study and its limitations: Compared with the roughly 700-donor mean, donors in an Asian-associated ancestry cluster had fewer N-insertions in productive TCRs, according to a later genetic analysis. In a later analysis, most CMV-associated TCR beta chains were found to appear HLA-restricted, with HLA associations seemingly driven largely by CMV exposure. Roughly uniform sequencing depth across donors was assumed in presence/absence analyses, although this assumption may not hold. A later analysis associated 15,000 to 20,000 TCR beta sequences with specific HLA alleles at a false discovery rate of 0.05. In a later genetic analysis, a missense DCLRE1C variant was associated with V-gene and J-gene trimming of TCR beta chains, and the association was replicated in an independent cohort. While some public TCRs were present in many individuals, most TCR sequences turned up only very rarely across donors. About 15 rarely observed V segments, including chromosome 9 orphons, were excluded from the earlier analysis of about 610 of the donors because counts were too low. A later analysis reported that several top co-occurrence clusters appeared linked to parvovirus B19, influenza, CMV and Epstein-Barr virus. In this cohort, only TCR beta chains were sequenced, and detectable features were limited by the absence of alpha or paired-chain data. A total of about 150 TCR beta chains were listed by the study as associated with cytomegalovirus. In an earlier analysis of roughly 560 of the donors, most TCR beta V segments were observed in productive rearrangements about 87% or about 30% of the time, broadly matching IMGT annotations. Some IMGT-functional V segments, including TRBV6-2 and TRBV6-3, could not be told apart with the 87-base-pair reads, so those segments were excluded. Because HLA typing was missing for some donors at each locus, association tests included only the typed subset. In a later analysis, HLA-associated TCR beta chains showed more clonal expansion and lower generation probabilities than non-associated chains that were equally common. Linkage disequilibrium might explain the correlated functional status among segregating V segments, but an unknown experimental factor could not be excluded. Immune exposure information for the cohort was limited to CMV serostatus. In a later analysis, the rate of TCR association differed among HLA loci, with DRB1 alleles having the most associated TCRs and HLA-C alleles having the fewest. The authors suggested that the approach could potentially be extended to other disease states and immunological phenotypes. A further reported finding was that TCR beta sequences accurately predicted the HLA-A and HLA-B alleles for most subjects in the first cohort. The classifier was reported to diagnose cytomegalovirus status with high specificity and sensitivity in both the original cohort and the validation cohort. A group of highly shared sequence variants was considered likely to be a technical artifact of the sequencing pipeline. Assigning TCR associations to individual alleles was difficult when HLA alleles, especially DR and DQ, strongly co-occurred. Three of the identified cytomegalovirus-associated TCR beta chains were confirmed in vitro to be specific for cytomegalovirus antigens.

From V the trimming removes 4 bases and from J it removes 4 bases, while the gene matches leave 5 bases of the junction unaccounted for. Reading from cysteine to phenylalanine, the CDR3 counts 14 amino acids. Only CDR3 DNA remains: 42 bases, in frame from the first base. Taken from the germline V gene, the CDR1 and CDR2 loops are SGHRS and YFSETQ. In total, 630 or so healthy bone marrow donors made up the cohort. All cohort members were sampled while nominally healthy, although unrecorded immune exposures were likely present. The donor tested CMV seropositive, placing the donor among the 289 seropositive members of the cohort. A peripheral blood sample was collected from each donor, and TCR beta sequencing was performed on peripheral blood mononuclear cells. The Qiagen DNeasy Blood Extraction Kit was used to extract genomic DNA from the blood cell samples. Library preparation employed the immunoSEQ multiplex PCR assay. For the multiplex PCR, a mixture combining 60 forward primers for TCR Vbeta segments and 13 reverse primers for TCR Jbeta segments was used. The CDR3 region of rearranged TCR beta genes was amplified from genomic DNA by a multiplex PCR assay. The amplified TCR beta libraries were sequenced on the Illumina HiSeq System as 87-base-pair reads. The original methods were these. In a later analysis, tens of millions of unique TCR beta chains were counted across the 500 to 700 repertoires, and roughly 11 million of these chains were shared by at least two donors. To remove PCR and sequencing errors, raw reads were error-corrected and collapsed into unique sequences using a nearest-neighbor algorithm that merged closely related sequences. V, D and J gene segments were assigned by aligning CDR3 sequences to IMGT reference sequences. For a sequence to be retained, a match of at least six nucleotides was required to both a V gene segment and a J gene segment. A rearrangement was called productive if the CDR3 had no stop codons and remained in frame with V and J, and every other rearrangement was called non-productive. Following IMGT convention, CDR3 was defined as the stretch from the second conserved V-encoded cysteine up to the conserved J-encoded phenylalanine. The earlier analysis of about 620 of the donors excluded sequences that lacked an unambiguous match to a single V gene segment. In an earlier analysis of about 590 of the donors, a V segment was called functional when productive rearrangements were above 56.7%, and segregating when the standard deviation between donors exceeded 5%. To diagnose cytomegalovirus status from the catalog of TCR beta chain sequences, a statistical classification framework was built. In a later analysis, V and J genes were assigned by comparing TCR nucleotide sequences against IMGT/GENE-DB human TR gene sequences. In a later analysis, CDR3 sequences and most-parsimonious VDJ recombination scenarios were assigned using the TCRdist pipeline. In a later analysis, each TCR beta chain was defined by its CDR3 amino acid sequence together with its V-gene family, and reads without a unique V-gene family were excluded. To address suspected cross-contamination and a sequencing artifact, a later analysis removed over 500 highly shared, low-generation-probability nucleotide sequences. In a later analysis, a clonal expansion index was calculated for each public chain from normalized within-repertoire ranks of inferred template counts. Generation probabilities in a later analysis came from a VDJ recombination model fitted to out-of-frame rearrangements, and those results were checked against IGoR. In a later analysis, hypergeometric tests were used to score TCR-TCR, TCR-HLA and TCR-CMV co-occurrence, with a repertoire-size bias correction applied to TCR pairs. To estimate false discovery rates, a later analysis permuted the HLA or CMV assignments 20 times. A later analysis grouped co-occurring TCRs with DBSCAN, adding TCRdist sequence similarity when clustering within HLA-allele-positive subsets. Repertoires with fewer than 30,000 or more than 120,000 public chains were left out of co-occurrence clustering, as were five repertoires with anomalous nucleotide sharing. The clones in this table, taken by TCRdb from immuneACCESS, are in-frame only. Not every clone is retained; where verified, under half of the shortfall comes from an unresolved V gene, and the cause of the rest is unknown. D and trimming were read from the DNA, whereas the V and J calls and clone size are those reported in that table. Counted in this sample were roughly 45,000 clones; around 58% of them appeared once. The leading ten clones occupy about 12% of the sample.

Sequencing used PBMCs. The receptor's source is a man aged 60 to 69 in good health and CMV-seropositive. The chain is made from TRBV5-1 and TRBJ1-5; 7 bases in the middle match TRBD1. The nucleotides read TGCGCCAGCAGCCCGGAGGGACAGAATCAGCCCCAGCATTTT. It translates as CASSPEGQNQPQHF.